The 16 T cell receptor beta chains listed next were all sequenced from one sample in a study of T cell responses to AZD1222 COVID-19 vaccine. Some clones are missing from TCRdb's copy, which holds only in-frame ones; the method was immunoSEQ multiplex PCR. Of fewer than 120,000 clones in the sample, less than 95% were seen once. The specimen comprised peripheral blood, sampled 28 days after the second AZD1222 dose. The receptors stem from an adult who received the AZD1222 COVID-19 vaccine.

The CDR3 loop is CASRQREGPYNEQFF. CDR3 coding DNA: TGTGCCAGCAGACAGCGGGAGGGCCCGTACAATGAGCAGTTCTTC. The rearrangement joins TRBV2 to TRBJ2-1; 10 positions match TRBD2. CDR1 and CDR2 from the germline V gene are SNHLY and FYNNEI. This CDR3 has 15 amino acids. Trimming removed 6 bases from V and 4 bases from J; junction bases left unmatched: 6.

The chain links TRBV28 to TRBJ2-1; D is perhaps TRBD1 (5 bases). This CDR3 is 15 amino acids long. The germline V gene has CDR1 MDHEN and CDR2 SYDVKM. Trimming cost V 5 bases and J 4 bases, with 15 bases left between them. The chain's CDR3 is CASSLQGKPYNEQFF. DNA for the CDR3: TGTGCCAGCAGTCTCCAGGGTAAACCATACAATGAGCAGTTCTTC.

The V call is TRBV6-4, the J call TRBJ2-1; 7 nucleotides line up with TRBD2. There are 14 residues in the CDR3. Per germline, CDR1 MRHNA and CDR2 SNTAGT. V lost 7 bases and J lost 7; bases outside the gene matches: 10. CDR3 residues: CASTDRREFNEQFF. CDR3 sequence (DNA): TGTGCCAGCACCGACCGGCGGGAGTTTAATGAGCAGTTCTTC.

The chain carries TRBV11-3 and TRBJ1-2; 9 positions match TRBD1. Germline V gives CDR1 SGHNT, CDR2 YENEEA. V lost 5 bases to trimming and J lost 13 bases; unmatched junction nucleotides: 11. The CDR3 loop spans 13 amino acids. The CDR3 nucleotides are TGTGCCAGCAGCCATCCGGGACAGGGAGAGGTCACCTTC. This gives the protein CASSHPGQGEVTF.

The chain employs TRBV7-9 and TRBJ1-1; a possible D gene is TRBD1 (5 bases). Germline loops: CDR1 SEHNR, CDR2 FQNEAQ (reference sequence). V lost 7 bases and J 1 base, leaving 19 bases between the germline ends. There are 16 residues in the CDR3. The CDR3 here is CASTPAVGTWNTEAFF. CDR3 bases: TGTGCCAGCACCCCGGCGGTAGGGACTTGGAACACTGAAGCTTTCTTT.

V gene TRBV2 combines with J gene TRBJ1-5; unclear D gene. The CDR3 has 11 residues. The V and J ends lost 5 bases and 9 bases respectively, with 8 bases between them. From germline, CDR1 is SNHLY and CDR2 FYNNEI. The CDR3 DNA reads as TGTGCCAGCAGTCTAGACCCGCCCCAGCATTTT. Translated, it gives CASSLDPPQHF. The variable domain in full, with the rest retrieved from reference TRBV2 and TRBJ1-5, is EPEVTQTPSHQVTQMGQEVILRCVPISNHLYFYWYRQILGQKVEFLVSFYNNEISEKSEIFDDQFSVERPDGSNFTLKIRSTKLEDSAMYFCASSLDPPQHFGDGTRLSIL.

The chain joins TRBV6-6 to TRBJ2-1, with 10 bases lining up with TRBD2. Germline CDR1 is MNHNY and CDR2 is SVGAGI (reference sequence). This CDR3 has 17 amino acids. Trimming took 5 bases from V and 0 from J; bases not matched to a gene: 7. The CDR3 loop is CASSQSGGGSSYNEQFF. CDR3 nucleotide sequence: TGTGCCAGCAGTCAAAGCGGGGGGGGGAGCTCCTACAATGAGCAGTTCTTC.

This chain links TRBV19 with TRBJ2-7, with TRBD1 matching 10 bases. Losses at the gene ends were 4 bases for V and 2 bases for J; bases not matched to a gene: 2. Germline CDR1 and CDR2: LNHDA and SQIVND (reference sequence). The CDR3 is 14 amino acids. CDR3 sequence: CASSTGTGAYEQYF. The CDR3 bases are TGTGCCAGTAGTACCGGGACAGGGGCCTACGAGCAGTACTTC.

The CDR3 nucleotides are TGTGCCAGTACCCCATGGGTCCTGAACACTGAAGCTTTCTTT. Translation gives CASTPWVLNTEAFF. The chain uses TRBV19 and TRBJ1-1; D is undetermined. Trimming took 7 bases from V and 0 from J, leaving 12 bases between them. Per germline, CDR1 LNHDA and CDR2 SQIVND (reference sequence). This CDR3 has 14 amino acids.

The chain employs TRBV30 and TRBJ1-5; tentatively, D is TRBD1 (5 bases). V shed 0 bases and J shed 7 bases, with 13 bases lying between them. CDR1 and CDR2 (germline): GTSNPN, SVGIG (reference sequence). The CDR3 covers 14 residues. This chain's CDR3 is CAWSVIGTGQPQHF. CDR3 coding DNA: TGTGCCTGGAGTGTAATCGGGACGGGACAGCCCCAGCATTTT.

V is TRBV18 and J is TRBJ1-1, with D unresolved. Germline V gives CDR1 KGHSH, CDR2 LQKENI. CDR3 size: 13 residues. V gave up 9 bases and J gave up 1 base, with 12 bases separating them. CDR3 residues: CASYGDRNTEAFF. DNA for the CDR3: TGTGCCAGTTACGGGGATAGGAACACTGAAGCTTTCTTT.

This rearrangement joins TRBV13 to TRBJ1-2; weak D call: TRBD1 (5 bases). The V gene lost 3 bases and the J gene lost 6 bases, with 20 bases spanning the gap. This CDR3 region has 16 residues. The germline V gene has CDR1 PRHDT and CDR2 FYEKMQ (reference sequence). The CDR3 sequence is CASSFQAAQGPHGYTF. CDR3 in DNA: TGTGCCAGCAGCTTTCAGGCGGCTCAGGGTCCGCATGGCTACACCTTC.

The chain joins TRBV4-1 to TRBJ1-1, with a weak D call TRBD1 (5 bases). V lost 1 base and J lost 1, with 7 bases in between. Germline V gene lookup returns CDR1 MGHRA and CDR2 YSYEKL. The CDR3 length is 14 residues. The CDR3 loop reads CASSQGDSNTEAFF. The CDR3 DNA sequence: TGCGCCAGCAGCCAAGGGGACTCGAACACTGAAGCTTTCTTT.

CDR3 DNA: TGTGCCAGCAGCTACCCGTGGGGCCCCACAGATACGCAGTATTTT. Amino acids: CASSYPWGPTDTQYF. J is TRBJ2-3 and V is TRBV5-6; tentatively, D is TRBD1 (5 bases). Trimming pared 3 bases from V and 2 bases from J, leaving 13 bases between. Germline CDR1 and CDR2: SGHDT and YYEEEE. The CDR3 covers 15 residues.

This chain joins TRBV27 and TRBJ1-2; D gene unclear. The CDR3 covers 13 residues. Germline CDR1 is MNHEY and CDR2 is SMNVEV (reference sequence). V was trimmed by 5 bases and J by 6 bases, leaving 13 bases between them. The CDR3, as DNA: TGTGCCAGCAGTCCGGTGTACGGCGATGGCTACACCTTC. Translating gives CASSPVYGDGYTF.

The CDR3, as DNA: TGTGCCAGCATGGACAGGGGTGTCGTGGGCAATCAGCCCCAGCATTTT. Translated, it gives CASMDRGVVGNQPQHF. V is TRBV19 and J is TRBJ1-5, with 9 bases lining up with TRBD1. CDR1 LNHDA and CDR2 SQIVND come from the germline V gene (reference sequence). The CDR3 extends over 16 amino acids. The V and J ends lost 9 bases and 2 bases, in that order; junction bases with no gene match: 11. Full variable domain (remainder filled in from reference TRBV19 and TRBJ1-5): DGGITQSPKYLFRKEGQNVTLSCEQNLNHDAMYWYRQDPGQGLRLIYYSQIVNDFQKGDIAEGYSVSREKKESFPLTVTSAQKNPTAFYLCASMDRGVVGNQPQHFGDGTRLSIL.